This entry lists 21 T cell receptor beta chains sequenced from one sample in a study of cytomegalovirus exposure and HLA in healthy donors. The primer mix had 60 Vbeta and 13 Jbeta primers. TCRdb's copy holds only in-frame clones and misses some; the assay was immunoSEQ multiplex PCR. Here the sample spans around 150,000 clones, about 85% being singletons. Sample: PBMCs. These receptors were collected from a male donor in good health and CMV-seropositive.

The gene calls are TRBV29-1 and TRBJ2-2; 10 nucleotides agree with TRBD2. CDR1 and CDR2 (germline): SQVTM, ANQGSEA. The length of the CDR3 is 13 residues. Trimming cost V 7 bases and J 1 base; bases outside gene matches: 0. The CDR3 protein is CSGTSGNTGELFF. The CDR3 DNA follows: TGCAGCGGGACTAGCGGGAACACCGGGGAGCTGTTTTTT.

A word on this clone: Germline and junction disagree at one end, which may indicate a read error. V gene TRBV5-4 combines with J gene TRBJ2-6; maybe TRBD1 (5 bases). CDR1 SGHNT and CDR2 YYREEE come from the germline V gene (reference sequence). The CDR3 length is 16 residues. The CDR3 protein is CASSSEGRSGANILTF. The CDR3 DNA reads TGTGCCAGCAGCTCAGAAGGGCGCTCTGGGGCCAACATCCTGACTTTC.

A single count supports this clone. The J gene is TRBJ2-3, the V gene TRBV30, with 10 bases lining up with TRBD2. Germline CDR1 reads GTSNPN; CDR2 reads SVGIG (reference sequence). The CDR3 consists of 14 residues. Germline trimming cut 2 bases from V and 6 bases from J; bases unmatched to any gene: 5. The CDR3 is CAWSILAGVDTQYF. CDR3 DNA sequence: TGTGCCTGGAGTATCCTAGCGGGAGTTGATACGCAGTATTTT. Based on the CDR3 plus reference TRBV30 and TRBJ2-3, the full variable domain is SQTIHQWPATLVQPVGSPLSLECTVEGTSNPNLYWYRQAAGRGLQLLFYSVGIGQISSEVPQNLSASRPQDRQFILSSKKLLLSDSGFYLCAWSILAGVDTQYFGPGTRLTVL.

This sequence joins TRBV7-2 and TRBJ1-2, with D maybe TRBD1 (5 bases). Trimming took 6 bases from V and 4 from J, leaving 18 bases between them. Germline loops: CDR1 SGHTA, CDR2 FQGNSA. CDR3 size: 15 residues. Written as DNA, the CDR3 is TGTGCCAGCAGGCAAAAGGGACTCTTGCTCTATGGCTACACCTTC. It is translated as CASRQKGLLLYGYTF.

This sequence joins TRBV6-6 and TRBJ2-2; 8 positions match TRBD2. The germline V gene encodes CDR1 MNHNY and CDR2 SVGAGI (reference sequence). This CDR3 has 15 residues. With 2 bases clipped from V and 4 bases from J, the junction kept 3 bases outside the gene matches. In DNA, the CDR3 is TGTGCCAGCAGTTACAGACTAGCGAGCACCGGGGAGCTGTTTTTT. This translates into CASSYRLASTGELFF.

The rearrangement links TRBV6-6 to TRBJ1-2; 9 nucleotides line up with TRBD1. J was trimmed by 7 bases and V by 2 bases; bases with no gene match: 8. Per germline, CDR1 MNHNY and CDR2 SVGAGI (reference sequence). The CDR3 contains 15 residues. This chain's CDR3 is CASSYRTGGAGGYTF. The CDR3, as DNA: TGTGCCAGCAGTTACCGTACAGGGGGCGCCGGTGGCTACACCTTC.

The chain has TRBV7-2 and TRBJ2-1; TRBD1 might be the D (5 bases). This CDR3 has 14 amino acids. Germline CDR1 and CDR2: SGHTA and FQGNSA. Trimming removed 1 base at V and 8 bases at J, with 12 bases between. CDR3 coding DNA: TGTGCCAGCAGCTTAGGGTGGGGCGTGCATGAGCAGTTCTTC. It encodes CASSLGWGVHEQFF.

This chain connects TRBV11-3 to TRBJ1-6, with a weak D call TRBD1 (6 bases). The V gene lost 4 bases and the J gene lost 9 bases, with 25 bases spanning the gap. The CDR3 is 18 residues long. CDR1 and CDR2 (germline): SGHNT, YENEEA. This CDR3 is CASSSGPQGISRLSPLHF. CDR3 bases: TGTGCCAGCAGCTCTGGCCCACAGGGAATTTCCCGCCTTTCACCCCTCCACTTT.

Points on this clone: The same CDR3 is also encoded by other DNA sequences in this sample. This rearrangement joins TRBV21-1 to TRBJ1-1; the table's D call, TRBD1, was not checked against the DNA. TRBV21-1 is termed a pseudogene. The CDR3 contains 16 residues. The CDR3 DNA reads TGTGCCAGCAGCAAAGAGGCAACAACAGCTGGGACTGAAGCTTTCTTT. Protein: CASSKEATTAGTEAFF.

The chain couples TRBV30 to TRBJ2-3; 10 nucleotides match TRBD2. Germline CDR1 is GTSNPN and CDR2 is SVGIG (reference sequence). CDR3 length: 16 residues. Trimming took 2 bases from V and 3 from J; bases not matched to a gene: 8. The CDR3 DNA is TGTGCCTGGAGTCGGCTAGCGGGAGTGGTGACAGATACGCAGTATTTT. It encodes CAWSRLAGVVTDTQYF.

This clone was observed once. The rearrangement links TRBV29-1 to TRBJ2-1; 16 positions agree with TRBD2. Germline-derived CDR1 and CDR2 are SQVTM and ANQGSEA. With V trimmed by 4 bases and J by 3 bases, 12 bases remained unmatched. This CDR3 is 19 amino acids long. In DNA, the CDR3 is TGCAGCGTTGGGGGGACTAGCGGGAGGGCCGAGCATCTCTACAATGAGCAGTTCTTC. Residues: CSVGGTSGRAEHLYNEQFF.

CDR3 DNA: TGTGCCATCACTAAAGACTCGAATGAGCAGTTCTTC. Protein sequence: CAITKDSNEQFF. This chain uses TRBV10-3 with TRBJ2-1; D is undetermined. The CDR3 is made up of 12 amino acids. With 7 bases removed from V and 7 bases from J, the gap between germline ends came to 11 bases. Germline CDR1 ENHRY, CDR2 SYGVKD.

This clone was observed once. The genes are TRBV29-1 and TRBJ1-2, with D hard to call. Trimming shortened V by 7 bases and J by 2 bases, and 11 bases separated the two germline ends. Germline CDR1 and CDR2: SQVTM and ANQGSEA. This CDR3 has 12 residues. The CDR3 DNA reads as TGCAGCGGAGGAGGAGGCAACTATGGCTACACCTTC. Translation gives CSGGGGNYGYTF.

This clone has just a few counts. The chain is built from TRBV11-2 and TRBJ2-1, with TRBD2 matching over 7 bases. The V and J ends lost 4 bases and 5 bases, in that order; junction bases with no gene match: 5. Germline CDR1 is SGHAT and CDR2 is FQNNGV. This CDR3 is built from 14 residues. The CDR3 protein is CASSWSGTNNEQFF. CDR3 coding DNA: TGTGCCAGCAGCTGGTCCGGGACTAACAATGAGCAGTTCTTC.

CDR3 sequence: CASSAGLAVLEVEQFF. CDR3 nucleotides: TGCGCCAGCAGCGCAGGACTAGCGGTTCTTGAGGTTGAGCAGTTCTTC. The J gene is TRBJ2-1, the V gene TRBV5-1; TRBD2 agrees at 10 bases. V dropped 4 bases and J dropped 9; count of bases not matched to a gene: 13. This CDR3 spans 16 amino acids. Germline CDR1 SGHRS, CDR2 YFSETQ.

The chain combines TRBV7-3 with TRBJ2-1; TRBD2 matches 8 bases. The CDR3 loop spans 16 amino acids. CDR1 SGHTA and CDR2 FQGTGA come from the germline V gene. V lost 0 bases to trimming and J lost 9 bases; unmatched junction nucleotides: 10. This CDR3 is CASSLTGTSTPSEQFF. The CDR3 DNA is TGTGCCAGCAGCTTAACCGGGACTAGTACCCCAAGTGAGCAGTTCTTC.

V and J are TRBV25-1 and TRBJ2-1; 11 positions agree with TRBD2. With V trimmed by 8 bases and J by 3 bases, 12 bases remained unmatched. CDR1 is MGHDK, CDR2 SYGVNS, per germline. CDR3 length: 17 residues. CDR3 coding DNA: TGTGCCAGCGGTGGGACTAGCGGAAGGGGGAACTACAATGAGCAGTTCTTC. Protein product: CASGGTSGRGNYNEQFF.

The chain links TRBV11-3 to TRBJ2-7; 7 positions agree with TRBD2. The CDR3 runs to 14 residues. CDR1 and CDR2 from the germline V gene are SGHNT and YENEEA. J gave up 5 bases and V 3 bases, and 7 bases lay outside the gene matches. The CDR3: CASSLGGRANEQYF. The CDR3 coding sequence is TGTGCCAGCAGCTTGGGGGGGAGGGCCAACGAGCAGTACTTC. Together with reference TRBV11-3 and TRBJ2-7, the CDR3 gives the full variable domain: EAGVVQSPRYKIIEKKQPVAFWCNPISGHNTLYWYLQNLGQGPELLIRYENEEAVDDSQLPKDRFSAERLKGVDSTLKIQPAELGDSAVYLCASSLGGRANEQYFGPGTRLTVT.

This clone has more than one count but fewer than ten. This chain connects TRBV9 to TRBJ2-1; D is unresolved. The CDR3 extends over 13 amino acids. The germline CDR1 and CDR2 sequences are SGDLS and YYNGEE. Trimming removed 7 bases from V and 6 bases from J, with 14 bases in between. CDR3: CASGARYGNEQFF. The CDR3 DNA follows: TGTGCCAGCGGCGCCCGGTACGGCAATGAGCAGTTCTTC.

The chain joins TRBV27 to TRBJ1-5; 7 bases map to TRBD1. The CDR3 runs to 15 residues. CDR1 MNHEY and CDR2 SMNVEV come from the germline V gene (reference sequence). J lost 4 bases, V lost 2 bases, and 5 bases had no gene match. The CDR3 region is CASSLKGTVNQPQHF. The CDR3 DNA reads TGTGCCAGCAGTTTAAAGGGGACAGTGAATCAGCCCCAGCATTTT.

This clone was counted only a few times. The chain joins TRBV5-6 to TRBJ1-2; weak D call: TRBD1 (6 bases). The CDR3 runs 11 residues. Germline CDR1 SGHDT, CDR2 YYEEEE. The germline V and J ends were trimmed by 5 bases and 6 bases, with 8 bases remaining between them. CDR3 nucleotide sequence: TGTGCCAGCAGGGCAGGGGATGGCTACACCTTC. It specifies CASRAGDGYTF.